One and the same sample provided the 23 T cell receptor beta chains below, sequenced in a study of T-cell memory formation after mild COVID-19. TCRdb reanalysed the 5' RACE reads using MiXCR and keeps one entry per CDR3 protein. Of around 200,000 distinct CDR3 sequences in the sample, 15% to 20% were seen once. Sequencing was done on a sample of PBMCs or a T cell subset sorted from them (not recorded which). These receptors all come from an adult woman who had mild COVID-19 (a few samples of this study predate the infection). Cell type and time point are not known.

This clonotype was picked up a small number of times. The rearrangement joins TRBV5-4 to TRBJ2-7, with 9 bases identical to TRBD2. The CDR3 is 13 residues long. V trimming: 4 bases; J trimming: 5 bases; junction bases outside the gene matches: 4. The germline V gene encodes CDR1 SGHNT and CDR2 YYREEE (reference sequence). CDR3 residues: CASSPGLAHEQYF. The CDR3 nucleotides read TGTGCCAGCAGCCCGGGACTAGCCCACGAGCAGTACTTC.

The chain employs TRBV9 and TRBJ2-5; TRBD2 is a possible D gene (5 bases). V lost 0 bases to trimming and J lost 2 bases, with 8 bases between them. From germline, CDR1 is SGDLS and CDR2 YYNGEE. The CDR3 is 14 residues long. Here the CDR3 DNA reads TGTGCCAGCAGCGTAGGAGAGGGTCAAGAGACCCAGTACTTC. Encoded protein: CASSVGEGQETQYF. Full variable domain (outside the CDR3, taken from reference TRBV9 and TRBJ2-5): DSGVTQTPKHLITATGQRVTLRCSPRSGDLSVYWYQQSLDQGLQFLIQYYNGEERAKGNILERFSAQQFPDLHSELNLSSLELGDSALYFCASSVGEGQETQYFGPGTRLLVL.

This clonotype was detected a few times. The rearrangement uses TRBV7-2 and TRBJ2-5, with D perhaps TRBD2 (6 bases). Looked up from germline, CDR1 is SGHTA and CDR2 is FQGNSA. The CDR3 is 14 amino acids. The ends were cut back, 5 bases at V and 10 bases at J, with 20 bases in the middle. CDR3 coding DNA: TGTGCCAGCAGCCCTAGAGGGACTGCCGAGGGCCAGTACTTC. Translated: CASSPRGTAEGQYF.

The genes are TRBV24-1 and TRBJ2-7, with D possibly TRBD2 on 5 matching bases. Germline V gene sequence: CDR1 KGHDR, CDR2 SFDVKD. Between the trimmed V and J ends, which lost 3 bases and 0 bases, there was a span of 11 bases. The CDR3 length is 15 residues. The CDR3, as DNA: TGTGCCACCAGTGATCGGACTGCTAGCTCCTACGAGCAGTACTTC. It yields the protein CATSDRTASSYEQYF.

V usage is TRBV7-9 and J usage is TRBJ1-2; tentatively, D is TRBD1 (5 bases). Germline CDR1 is SEHNR and CDR2 is FQNEAQ (reference sequence). The CDR3 totals 15 residues. Trimming left V 0 bases short and J 4 bases short, with 12 bases between. The CDR3, as DNA: TGTGCCAGCAGCTTAGCGGCAGGGAGTACCTATGGCTACACCTTC. Its protein product is CASSLAAGSTYGYTF.

The CDR3 DNA reads as TGTGCCTGGAGTGTAGTCAGGGGAAACGAGCAGTACTTC. Protein: CAWSVVRGNEQYF. The V and J genes are TRBV30 and TRBJ2-7, with D possibly TRBD1 on 6 matching bases. The CDR3 runs to 13 residues. The germline CDR1 and CDR2 sequences are GTSNPN and SVGIG (reference sequence). Deletions cut 0 bases from V and 5 bases from J, with 11 bases between.

The chain uses TRBV11-1 and TRBJ2-1; maybe TRBD2 (5 bases). The length of the CDR3 is 13 residues. The germline CDR1 and CDR2 sequences are SGHAT and FQDESV (reference sequence). The ends were cut back, 1 base at V and 13 bases at J, with 14 bases in the middle. The CDR3 region is CASSLEGPRVQFF. CDR3 nucleotide sequence: TGTGCCAGCAGCTTAGAAGGCCCGAGGGTCCAGTTCTTC.

V gene TRBV7-9 combines with J gene TRBJ1-1, with a possible D match to TRBD1 (5 bases). The CDR3 has 15 residues. The ends were cut back, 1 base at V and 1 base at J, with 10 bases in the middle. CDR1 and CDR2 (germline): SEHNR, FQNEAQ (reference sequence). CDR3 sequence reads: CASSLDGRGNTEAFF. The CDR3 bases are TGTGCCAGCAGCTTAGACGGGAGGGGGAACACTGAAGCTTTCTTT.

The genes are TRBV27 and TRBJ2-3; no clear D gene. Looked up from germline, CDR1 is MNHEY and CDR2 is SMNVEV (reference sequence). This CDR3 comprises 12 residues. Trimming shortened V by 7 bases and J by 4 bases, and 9 bases separated the two germline ends. The CDR3 sequence: CASTRPPDTQYF. DNA of the CDR3: TGTGCCAGCACCCGCCCCCCAGATACGCAGTATTTT.

V and J are TRBV25-1 and TRBJ2-7, with 8 bases fitting TRBD1. Germline V gene data show CDR1 as MGHDK and CDR2 as SYGVNS. The CDR3 is 12 amino acids. V shed 6 bases, J shed 2 bases, and the junction held 0 bases outside the gene matches. The CDR3 DNA reads as TGTGCCAGCAGGGGACAGGCCTACGAGCAGTACTTC. Translation: CASRGQAYEQYF.

The J gene is TRBJ2-6, the V gene TRBV5-1; 8 bases fit TRBD1. CDR1 is SGHRS and CDR2 is YFSETQ in the germline V gene. The ends lost 7 bases at V and 0 bases at J; junction bases unmatched: 3. The CDR3 contains 15 residues. CDR3 protein: CASGTGSSGANVLTF. The CDR3 DNA reads TGCGCCAGCGGGACAGGTAGCTCTGGGGCCAACGTCCTGACTTTC.

This clonotype was seen ten or more times. Here the CDR3 DNA reads TGTGCCAGCAGCTTGAGCCCTCCGGTCACAGATACGCAGTATTTT. This gives the protein CASSLSPPVTDTQYF. The chain joins TRBV7-2 to TRBJ2-3, with D unclear. Trimming cost V 3 bases and J 2 bases, with 12 bases left between them. CDR1 is SGHTA and CDR2 is FQGNSA in the germline V gene. The CDR3 extends over 15 amino acids.

The rearrangement joins TRBV11-2 to TRBJ2-3; 13 bases are shared with TRBD2. The length of the CDR3 is 18 residues. Per germline, CDR1 SGHAT and CDR2 FQNNGV. After removal of 0 bases from V and 4 bases from J, the junction contained 7 bases not matched to a gene. CDR3 nucleotides: TGTGCCAGCAGCTTAGATCTAGGACTAGCGGGAGTATCAGATACGCAGTATTTT. Residues: CASSLDLGLAGVSDTQYF.

The chain carries TRBV6-2 or TRBV6-3 and TRBJ2-7; the match to TRBD2 covers 15 bases. There are 16 residues in the CDR3. CDR1 MNHEY and CDR2 SVGEGT come from the germline V gene. V dropped 6 bases and J dropped 9; count of bases not matched to a gene: 12. For the CDR3, the DNA is TGTGCCAGCAGCTCTCTCCGGACTAGCGGGAGGGCCGGGCAGTACTTC. Protein product: CASSSLRTSGRAGQYF.

V gene TRBV3-1 combines with J gene TRBJ2-4; D is ambiguous. The length of the CDR3 is 14 residues. CDR1 and CDR2 (germline): LGHDT, YNNKEL (reference sequence). Trimming stripped 4 bases from V and 1 base from J, with 8 bases between. CDR3 region: CASSPSWAKNIQYF. CDR3 nucleotides: TGTGCCAGCAGCCCTAGTTGGGCCAAAAACATTCAGTACTTC.

The table lists this clonotype with a few counts. The rearrangement uses TRBV5-4 and TRBJ2-5; no reliable D call. The CDR3 runs to 13 residues. V was shortened by 6 bases and J by 1 base, with 10 bases between the two germline ends. CDR1 and CDR2 from the germline V gene are SGHNT and YYREEE (reference sequence). The CDR3 DNA sequence: TGTGCCAGCAAGAAGCCCTCCCAAGAGACCCAGTACTTC. It specifies CASKKPSQETQYF.

The J gene is TRBJ2-5, the V gene TRBV20-1; no definite D call. This CDR3 has 12 residues. The V gene lost 5 bases and the J gene lost 9 bases, with 16 bases spanning the gap. CDR1 is DFQATT and CDR2 is SNEGSKA in the germline V gene (reference sequence). The CDR3: CSASEQRLSQYF. The CDR3 coding sequence is TGCAGTGCTTCGGAGCAGAGACTTTCCCAGTACTTC.

The J gene is TRBJ2-2, the V gene TRBV5-5, with D possibly matching TRBD1 (5 bases). Deletions cut 5 bases from V and 3 bases from J, with 11 bases between. The CDR3 is 14 amino acids. CDR1 SGHKS and CDR2 YYEKEE come from the germline V gene (reference sequence). CDR3 nucleotides: TGTGCCAGCAGTCGTGGGGCTGACACCGGGGAGCTGTTTTTT. Protein product: CASSRGADTGELFF.

The gene calls are TRBV20-1 and TRBJ2-1; D uncertain. The V and J ends lost 3 bases and 3 bases respectively, with 12 bases between them. The CDR3 totals 14 residues. Germline CDR1 DFQATT, CDR2 SNEGSKA (reference sequence). CDR3 bases: TGCAGTGCTAGGGTTAGACACAACTACAATGAGCAGTTCTTC. It specifies CSARVRHNYNEQFF.

This clonotype was seen a few times. In nucleotides, the CDR3 is TGTGCCAGCAAGGGTCAGAACAACTATGGCTACACCTTC. Translated: CASKGQNNYGYTF. The rearrangement joins TRBV6-2 or TRBV6-3 to TRBJ1-2, with D hard to call. V shed 7 bases and J shed 2 bases, with 11 bases lying between them. Germline-derived CDR1 and CDR2 are MNHEY and SVGEGT. The CDR3 runs to 13 residues.

The CDR3, as DNA: TGTGCCAGCAGCCAAGACGCGACAGTTCCAGGCGGCTACACCTTC. Protein product: CASSQDATVPGGYTF. This sequence joins TRBV3-1 and TRBJ1-2; D may be TRBD1 (5 bases). CDR1 and CDR2 (germline): LGHDT, YNNKEL (reference sequence). The germline V and J ends were trimmed by 0 bases and 8 bases, with 16 bases remaining between them. There are 15 residues in the CDR3.

The gene calls are TRBV5-1 and TRBJ1-1; 9 bases fit TRBD1. The CDR3 covers 16 residues. J gave up 5 bases and V 0 bases, and 8 bases lay outside the gene matches. Germline V gene data show CDR1 as SGHRS and CDR2 as YFSETQ. The CDR3 protein is CASSLARQGGRTEAFF. The DNA for the CDR3 is TGCGCCAGCAGCTTGGCCCGACAGGGGGGTCGGACTGAAGCTTTCTTT.

This clonotype has only a few counts. V is TRBV6-1 and J is TRBJ2-1, with D hard to call. Trimming took off 3 bases at V and 8 bases at J, with 5 bases between the two ends. The CDR3 spans 11 residues. In germline, CDR1 is MNHNS, CDR2 SASEGT. CDR3 sequence: CASSEGYEQFF. The CDR3 coding sequence is TGTGCCAGCAGTGAGGGTTATGAGCAGTTCTTC.